This TCR beta chain is from a study of response to subunit inactivated influenza vaccine. TCRdb reprocessed the RT-PCR reads via MiXCR and lists one record per CDR3 protein. This sample has roughly 550,000 distinct CDR3 sequences, with roughly 25% found just once. Remarks on this clonotype: What it binds is unknown.

CDR3 length: 17 residues. CDR1 is LGHDT, CDR2 YNNKEL, per germline (reference sequence). After removal of 2 bases from V and 1 base from J, the junction contained 4 bases not matched to a gene. Findings and caveats of the study: Authors suggested each seasonal influenza vaccination recruits few new T cells.

The sample was also reused in another study, on T cells expressing NK-cell markers. That publication notes: Researchers built TCR beta cDNA using 5'RACE template switching with UMIs. Also leading the CD3+CD56-NKG2C+ fraction in a handful of donors were these clonotypes.

J is TRBJ2-6 and V is TRBV3-1, with 8 bases that match TRBD2. Sequences were derived from CD4+ T cells sorted from PBMCs, sampled 12 days after vaccination. The sequence was obtained from a man aged 45-60 years who received an inactivated influenza vaccine. The CDR3 reads CASSQPGLDSGANVLTF. DNA of the CDR3: TGTGCCAGCAGCCAACCGGGACTAGATTCTGGGGCCAACGTCCTGACTTTC. The entire variable domain, with the rest obtained from reference TRBV3-1 and TRBJ2-6, is as follows: DTAVSQTPKYLVTQMGNDKSIKCEQNLGHDTMYWYKQDSKKFLKIMFSYNNKELIINETVPNRFSPKSPDKAHLNLHINSLELGDSAVYFCASSQPGLDSGANVLTFGAGSRLTVL.